The present entry profiles one TCR beta chain with its context. Its target is unknown. The sample is drawn from a study of T cell responses to AZD1222 COVID-19 vaccine. Study observations and caveats: The study found Spike-specific TCR breadth and depth rose after two AZD1222 doses. Among spike-specific TCRs, nearly half reportedly target unmutated variant regions. Among vaccine-associated CD4 TCRs, coverage spanned spike, with dominance at 160-218 and 743-854. Among the donors, most were white British and more were female, and clonal diversity was possibly underestimated.

Using immunoSEQ multiplex PCR, the repertoire was profiled, and TCRdb retains in-frame clones only, with some absent. The sample includes some 120,000 clones, over 90% of them seen just once. V lost 0 bases to trimming and J lost 8 bases, with 16 bases between them. The length of the CDR3 is 15 residues. Germline lookup yields CDR1 MNHEY and CDR2 SMNVEV (reference sequence). J is TRBJ1-2 and V is TRBV27, with D hard to call. This sequence originates from an adult in good health. The source material was peripheral blood, sampled on day 0 of AZD1222 vaccination. The DNA for the CDR3 is TGTGCCAGCAGTTTATCTTTCTTGGGTCAGGAGGGCTACACCTTC. This translates into CASSLSFLGQEGYTF.